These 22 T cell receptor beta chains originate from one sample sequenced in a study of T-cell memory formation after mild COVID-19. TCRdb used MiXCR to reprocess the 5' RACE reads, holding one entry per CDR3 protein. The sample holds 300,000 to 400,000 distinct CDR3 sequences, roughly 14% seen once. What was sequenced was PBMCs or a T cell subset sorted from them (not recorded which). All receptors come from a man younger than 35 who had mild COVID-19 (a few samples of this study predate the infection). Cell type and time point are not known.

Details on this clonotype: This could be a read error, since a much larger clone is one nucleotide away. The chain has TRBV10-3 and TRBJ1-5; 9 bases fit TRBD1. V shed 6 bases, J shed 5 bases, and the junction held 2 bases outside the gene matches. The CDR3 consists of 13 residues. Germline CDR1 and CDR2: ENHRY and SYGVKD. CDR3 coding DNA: TGTGCCATCAGCCGGGACAGGGATCAGCCCCAGCATTTT. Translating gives CAISRDRDQPQHF.

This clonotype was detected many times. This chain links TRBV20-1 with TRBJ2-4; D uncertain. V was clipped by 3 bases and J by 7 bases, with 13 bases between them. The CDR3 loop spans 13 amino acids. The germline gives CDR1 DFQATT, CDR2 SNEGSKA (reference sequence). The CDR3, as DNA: TGCAGTGCTAGTGACCTCGGAAGGAACATTCAGTACTTC. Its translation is CSASDLGRNIQYF.

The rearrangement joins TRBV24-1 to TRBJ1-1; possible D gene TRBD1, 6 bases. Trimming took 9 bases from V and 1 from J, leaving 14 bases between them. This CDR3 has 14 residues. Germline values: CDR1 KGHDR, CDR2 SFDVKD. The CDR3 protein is CATRQGQGNTEAFF. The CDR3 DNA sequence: TGTGCCACCCGTCAGGGGCAGGGGAACACTGAAGCTTTCTTT.

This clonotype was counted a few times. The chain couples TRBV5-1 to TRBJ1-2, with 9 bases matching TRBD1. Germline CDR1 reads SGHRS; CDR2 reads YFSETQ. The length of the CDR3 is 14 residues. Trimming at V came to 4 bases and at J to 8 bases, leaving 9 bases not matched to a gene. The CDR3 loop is CASSQNRGRDGYTF. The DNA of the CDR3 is TGCGCCAGCAGCCAAAACAGGGGGCGCGACGGCTACACCTTC.

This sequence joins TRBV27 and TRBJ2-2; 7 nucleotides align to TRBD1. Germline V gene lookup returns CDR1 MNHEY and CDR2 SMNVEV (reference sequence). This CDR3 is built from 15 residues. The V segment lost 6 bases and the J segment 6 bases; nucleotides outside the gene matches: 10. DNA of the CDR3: TGTGCCAGCAGGACAGGGCCATTACGAGCCGGGGAGCTGTTTTTT. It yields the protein CASRTGPLRAGELFF.

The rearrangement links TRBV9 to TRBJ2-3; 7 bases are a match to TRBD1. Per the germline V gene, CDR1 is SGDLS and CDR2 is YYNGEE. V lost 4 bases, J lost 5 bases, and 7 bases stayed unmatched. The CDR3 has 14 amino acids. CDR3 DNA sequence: TGTGCCAGCAGCAACAGGGGTTTGGGAGATACGCAGTATTTT. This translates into CASSNRGLGDTQYF.

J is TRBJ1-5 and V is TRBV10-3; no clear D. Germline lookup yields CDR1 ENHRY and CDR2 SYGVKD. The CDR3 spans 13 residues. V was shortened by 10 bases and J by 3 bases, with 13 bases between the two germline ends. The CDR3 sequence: CATRAEFNQPQHF. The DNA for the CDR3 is TGTGCCACGAGGGCCGAGTTCAATCAGCCCCAGCATTTT.

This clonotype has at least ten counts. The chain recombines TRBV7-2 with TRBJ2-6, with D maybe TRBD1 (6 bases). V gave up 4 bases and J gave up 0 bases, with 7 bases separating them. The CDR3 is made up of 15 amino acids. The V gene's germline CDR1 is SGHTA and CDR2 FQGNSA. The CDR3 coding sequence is TGTGCCAGCAGCTCGGACAGCTCTGGGGCCAACGTCCTGACTTTC. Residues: CASSSDSSGANVLTF.

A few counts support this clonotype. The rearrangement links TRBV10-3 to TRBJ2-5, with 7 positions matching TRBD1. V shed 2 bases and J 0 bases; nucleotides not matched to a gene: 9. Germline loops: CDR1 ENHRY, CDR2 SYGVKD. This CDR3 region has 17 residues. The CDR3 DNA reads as TGTGCCATCAGTGAGACCTACAGGGGCCCTTACCAAGAGACCCAGTACTTC. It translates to CAISETYRGPYQETQYF.

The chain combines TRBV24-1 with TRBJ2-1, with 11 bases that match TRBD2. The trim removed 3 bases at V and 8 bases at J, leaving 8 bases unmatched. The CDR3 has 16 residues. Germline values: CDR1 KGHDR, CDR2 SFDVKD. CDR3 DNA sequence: TGTGCCACCAGTGATATTCAGACTAGCGGGGCCGATGAGCAGTTCTTC. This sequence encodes CATSDIQTSGADEQFF.

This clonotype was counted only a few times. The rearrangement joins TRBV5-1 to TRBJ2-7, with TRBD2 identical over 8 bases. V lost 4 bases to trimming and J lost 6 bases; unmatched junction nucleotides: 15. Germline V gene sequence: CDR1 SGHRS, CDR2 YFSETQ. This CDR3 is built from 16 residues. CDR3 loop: CASSPTIGTSFREQYV. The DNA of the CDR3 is TGCGCCAGCAGCCCAACCATCGGGACTAGTTTTCGCGAGCAGTACGTC.

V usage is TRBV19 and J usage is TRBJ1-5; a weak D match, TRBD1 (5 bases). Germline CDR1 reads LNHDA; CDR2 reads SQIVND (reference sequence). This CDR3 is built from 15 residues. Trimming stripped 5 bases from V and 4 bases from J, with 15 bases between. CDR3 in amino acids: CASSPPGTANQPQHF. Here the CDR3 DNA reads TGTGCCAGTAGTCCACCCGGGACCGCTAATCAGCCCCAGCATTTT. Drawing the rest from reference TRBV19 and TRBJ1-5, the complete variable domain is DGGITQSPKYLFRKEGQNVTLSCEQNLNHDAMYWYRQDPGQGLRLIYYSQIVNDFQKGDIAEGYSVSREKKESFPLTVTSAQKNPTAFYLCASSPPGTANQPQHFGDGTRLSIL.

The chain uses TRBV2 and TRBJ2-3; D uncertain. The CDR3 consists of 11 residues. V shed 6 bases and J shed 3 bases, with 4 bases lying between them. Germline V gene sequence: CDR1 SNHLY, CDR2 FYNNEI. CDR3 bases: TGTGCCAGCAGGGAAACAGATACGCAGTATTTT. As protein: CASRETDTQYF.

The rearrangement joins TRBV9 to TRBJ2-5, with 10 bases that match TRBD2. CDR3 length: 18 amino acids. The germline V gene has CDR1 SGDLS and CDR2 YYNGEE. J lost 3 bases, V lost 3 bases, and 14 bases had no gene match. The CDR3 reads CASSGDDSGGPRKETQYF. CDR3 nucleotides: TGTGCCAGCAGCGGGGACGATAGCGGGGGGCCCAGGAAAGAGACCCAGTACTTC.

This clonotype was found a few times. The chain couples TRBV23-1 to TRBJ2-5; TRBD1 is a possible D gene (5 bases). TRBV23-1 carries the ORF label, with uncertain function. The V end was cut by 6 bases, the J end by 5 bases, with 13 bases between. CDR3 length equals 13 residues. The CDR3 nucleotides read TGCGCCAGCAGGGACACCCCCGGTGAGACCCAGTACTTC. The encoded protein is CASRDTPGETQYF.

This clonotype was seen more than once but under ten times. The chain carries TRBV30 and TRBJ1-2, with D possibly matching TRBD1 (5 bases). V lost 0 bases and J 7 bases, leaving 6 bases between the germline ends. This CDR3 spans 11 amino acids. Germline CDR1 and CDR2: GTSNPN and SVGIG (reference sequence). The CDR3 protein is CAWSVGGGYTF. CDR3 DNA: TGTGCCTGGAGTGTGGGGGGTGGCTACACCTTC.

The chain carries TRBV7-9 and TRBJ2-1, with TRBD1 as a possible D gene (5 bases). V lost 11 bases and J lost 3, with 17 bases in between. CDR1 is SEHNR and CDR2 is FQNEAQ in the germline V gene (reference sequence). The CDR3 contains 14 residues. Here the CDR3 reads CALHDRELYNEQFF. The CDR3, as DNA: TGTGCCCTCCACGACAGAGAACTCTACAATGAGCAGTTCTTC.

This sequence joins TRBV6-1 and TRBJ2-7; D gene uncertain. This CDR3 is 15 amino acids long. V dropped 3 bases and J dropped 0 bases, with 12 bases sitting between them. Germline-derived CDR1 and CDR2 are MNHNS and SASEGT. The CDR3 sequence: CASSENHWISYEQYV. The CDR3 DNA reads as TGTGCCAGCAGTGAGAACCACTGGATCTCCTACGAGCAGTACGTC.

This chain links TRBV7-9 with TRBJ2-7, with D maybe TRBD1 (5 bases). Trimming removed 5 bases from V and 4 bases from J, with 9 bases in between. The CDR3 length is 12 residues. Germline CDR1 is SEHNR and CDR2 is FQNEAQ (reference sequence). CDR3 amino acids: CASSRRQYEQYF. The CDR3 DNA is TGTGCCAGCAGCCGTAGACAGTACGAGCAGTACTTC. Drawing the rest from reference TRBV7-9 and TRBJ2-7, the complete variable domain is DTGVSQNPRHKITKRGQNVTFRCDPISEHNRLYWYRQTLGQGPEFLTYFQNEAQLEKSRLLSDRFSAERPKGSFSTLEIQRTEQGDSAMYLCASSRRQYEQYFGPGTRLTVT.

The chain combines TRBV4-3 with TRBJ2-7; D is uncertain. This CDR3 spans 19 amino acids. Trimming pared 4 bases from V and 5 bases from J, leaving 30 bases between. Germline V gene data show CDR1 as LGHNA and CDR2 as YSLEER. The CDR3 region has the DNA TGCGCCAGCAGCCCCCCGGAAGCACCGAGGCCGGTAAGGTTCGACGAGCAGTACGTC. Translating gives CASSPPEAPRPVRFDEQYV.

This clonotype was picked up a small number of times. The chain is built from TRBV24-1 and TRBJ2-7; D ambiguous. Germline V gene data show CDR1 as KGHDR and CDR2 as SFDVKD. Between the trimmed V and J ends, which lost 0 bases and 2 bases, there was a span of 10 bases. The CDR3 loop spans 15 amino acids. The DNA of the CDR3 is TGTGCCACCAGTGATTTGGCCCATAGCCCCTACGAGCAGTACTTC. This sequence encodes CATSDLAHSPYEQYF.

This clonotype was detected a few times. CDR3 DNA sequence: TGCAGTGCTTTTAGCGGGGGGCGCCAAGAGACCCAGTACTTC. Translating it yields CSAFSGGRQETQYF. This chain uses TRBV20-1 with TRBJ2-5; TRBD2 agrees at 10 bases. Trimming took 5 bases from V and 1 from J; bases not matched to a gene: 4. Per germline, CDR1 DFQATT and CDR2 SNEGSKA (reference sequence). This CDR3 region has 14 residues.